This TCR beta chain was obtained from a study of T-cell memory formation after mild COVID-19 (dated by TCRdb to the early 2020s). With regard to the full study: TCR sequence clusters from the two donors were largely donor specific. In a couple of donors, T-cell clones that expanded and contracted after mild COVID-19 were tracked by sequencing TCRalpha and TCRbeta repertoires over time. Two young, previously healthy adult volunteers, one female and one male, were included in the cohort. Here is what the overall study found, with its caveats: Only two mild cases were covered in the study, and larger cohorts including severe cases with pre-infection samples were considered necessary. Balanced CD4/CD8 phenotypes were observed for clones contracting from day 15 to 85, whereas a bias towards CD4+ was observed for a second wave of clones expanding from day 15 to 37. SARS-CoV-2 specificity was not confirmed for the second-wave clones peaking on day 37. Contracting CD4+ clones appeared mostly in the CM and EM memory subsets, whereas CD8+ clones were enriched in EMRA. Some responding clones were detected in pre-infection memory, suggesting pre-existing cross-reactive memory T cells joined the SARS-CoV-2 response.

Ficoll-Paque density gradient centrifugation was used to isolate PBMCs. TCRdb records Illumina NovaSeq 6000 as the sequencer. cDNA libraries for TCRalpha and TCRbeta were prepared by 5'RACE using constant-segment primers, with sample barcodes and unique molecular identifiers added. Trizol reagent was used to extract RNA from every sample. Amplification of the libraries took two PCR steps, and the second step added a second sample barcode plus Illumina TruSeq adapters. Sequencing of the libraries was done on an Illumina NovaSeq, producing 2 x 150 bp paired-end reads. The source study handled its data this way. Demultiplexing of reads and collapsing into UMI-guided consensus sequences were performed with migec v1.2.7. Using mixcr v2.1.11, UMI consensuses were aligned to TRA and TRB V and J templates and then assembled into clonotypes. A clonotype was counted as expanded or contracted only if both edgeR and NoisET called the change significant, with noise models trained on biological replicates. edgeR calls used a false discovery rate-adjusted p below 0.01 and a log2 fold-change threshold of 1. As an exploratory analysis of dynamics, max-normalized trajectories of the 1000 most abundant clonotypes were examined with PCA combined with hierarchical clustering. Separately sequenced CD4+ and CD8+ repertoires were used to assign a CD4 or CD8 phenotype to each responding clone. The public reads were quality trimmed at Q25 with fastp and then assembled into clones with MiXCR by TCRdb, keeping productive beta chains. Rows are combined by CDR3 protein, so each entry shows the most common genes and DNA. The authors' filters were not applied to this entry. The sample profile shows some 290,000 distinct CDR3 sequences; about 16% of them were found once. Together, the top ten hold around a fifth of the sample.

This clonotype came up a few times. This clone's antigen is unknown. Qualities for individual bases were not recorded, and no much larger clone is one base off. The CDR3 contains 15 residues, cysteine and phenylalanine counted. Left in the record is the CDR3 DNA by itself, 45 bases read in frame from the first base. Trimming costs V 4 bases and J 5 bases, and their ends lie 15 bases apart. Looking up the germline V gene (reference sequence) yields CDR1 SEHNR and CDR2 FQNEAQ. The chain was built from TRBV7-9 and TRBJ2-4; the D segment might be TRBD1 or TRBD2, since each matches 6 bases. The sequenced material came from PBMCs or a T cell subset sorted from them (not recorded which). The clonotype was recovered from a man between 18 and 35 years old who had mild COVID-19 (a few samples of this study predate the infection). The sample titles of this study are shuffled in the database, so cell type and time point are left out; the donor was told from shared clones. DNA sequence: TGTGCCAGCAGCTCGACCGGGGGCATCGAAAACATTCAGTACTTC. This encodes CASSSTGGIENIQYF.